This T cell receptor (beta chain) was identified in a study of blood T cells in healthy people across ages (dated by TCRdb to the mid-2010s). About the full investigation: In model experiments, roughly one uniquely barcoded TCR beta cDNA molecule per two T cells was captured by template switching. To track age-related changes in TCR beta repertoire diversity, the study relied on deep sequencing normalized with unique cDNA molecular identifiers. Donors were grouped into four age groups: young (average roughly 17 years), middle-aged (39), aged (around 60) and long-lived (approximately 81). To avoid experimental bias, donors of different ages were spread randomly across the sequencing lanes. Two additional independent replicas of 1 million unique cDNA reads from the same blood draw were analyzed for two donors (one aged 18 to 30 and one aged 80 or older).

The CDR3 sequence holds 13 residues, the cysteine and phenylalanine included. CDR3 DNA only is kept here, 39 bases in frame from base 1. Per the germline V gene, MNHEY is the CDR1 and SVGEGT is the CDR2. Deletion took 5 bases off V and 11 bases off J, with a span of 18 bases between the germline ends. The library was generated by 5' RACE. TCRdb names Illumina HiSeq 2500 as the instrument used. A second PCR of about 7 to 12 cycles was performed with a sample-barcoded 5' primer and a J-beta primer mix. A template-switch 5' adaptor carrying 12 random nucleotides introduced a unique molecular identifier onto each TCR beta cDNA molecule. At least 3 million CDR3-containing paired-end reads were obtained from each sample. The Mint cDNA synthesis kit, primed by a TRBC-specific oligonucleotide, was used to synthesize first-strand cDNA from all RNA. Following uracil-DNA glycosylase treatment, all cDNA underwent a first 18-cycle PCR with the universal primers M1SS and BC2_uni_R. Under the source paper's analysis protocol: For normalization, 1 million high-quality reads, each with a distinct molecular identifier, were randomly selected from each sample. Reads sharing molecular identifiers were discarded rather than binned into consensus sequences. MiTCR, with a Q25 quality threshold and the strictest error-elimination algorithm, was used for CDR3 identification, clonotype clustering and error correction. A nonparametric unseen species model using Euler transformation provided a lower-bound estimate of total TCR beta diversity. The public reads were run again by TCRdb, first through fastp at Q25 and then through MiXCR, and only productive beta chains were kept. Identical CDR3 protein sequences are pooled into one entry, listed with their most common genes and DNA. The V and J calls follow TCRdb's processing rather than the paper's. This sample holds about 590,000 distinct CDR3 sequences; approximately 30% were observed only once. Of the sample, approximately 14% falls within the top ten clones.

The donors were roughly 39 Caucasian individuals from Russia, aged roughly 6 to 90 years, who were systemically healthy. Each donor gave about 9.7 milliliters of peripheral blood, drawn into EDTA-treated Vacutainer tubes. PBMCs were isolated by Ficoll-Paque density-gradient centrifugation, with at least 6 million obtained per sample. Total RNA, at least 6 micrograms per sample, was extracted from PBMCs with Trizol reagent. For every donor, flow cytometry on a PBMC aliquot measured the percentage of naive CD45RAhigh/CD27high T cells. The full study reports these points: The long-lived group showed more naive CD4+ T cells, fewer expanded clones and increased TCR diversity than the aged group, suggesting age selection. Because profiling used bulk unsorted PBMCs, naive and antigen-experienced compartments could not be compared conclusively. Donor CMV infection status was unknown, potentially confounding age-related changes in expanded clonotypes. Estimates of total diversity based on one million sequenced T cells were considered lower bounds and underestimates. Observed TCR beta diversity per million T cells fell roughly linearly with age, and a significant reduction was already apparent by age approximately 41. A strong correlation was found between observed TCR beta diversity and the percentage of naive T cells measured by flow cytometry.

This clonotype was recorded many times. Its antigen target is currently unknown. This may be a read error, as it is one base from a much larger clone. Sequencing was done on a sample of blood. This sequence uses TRBV6-2 or TRBV6-3 and TRBJ2-5, with the D gene uncertain. The TCR was taken from a woman over 75 in good health. The CDR3 reads CASSPSYKNEQYF. Read as DNA, the sequence is TGTGCCAGCAGTCCTAGTTACAAGAATGAGCAGTACTTC.